The 18 T cell receptor beta chains presented below share a single source sample, sequenced in a study of cytomegalovirus exposure and HLA in healthy donors. Using immunoSEQ multiplex PCR, the repertoire was profiled, and TCRdb retains in-frame clones only, with some absent. The repertoire holds 150,000 to 200,000 clones, with 75% to 90% as singletons. Sequencing was performed on PBMCs. Receptors originate from a woman aged 18-35 years in good health and CMV-seronegative.

The genes are TRBV29-1 and TRBJ1-1; 11 bases fit TRBD1. CDR1 and CDR2 from the germline V gene are SQVTM and ANQGSEA. J gave up 6 bases and V 5 bases, and 11 bases lay outside the gene matches. The CDR3 runs to 15 residues. CDR3 sequence: CSVPTSGTGGPEAFF. CDR3 nucleotide sequence: TGCAGCGTTCCCACTTCCGGGACAGGGGGACCTGAAGCTTTCTTT.

The J gene is TRBJ2-7, the V gene TRBV7-6; a possible D gene is TRBD2 (6 bases). This CDR3 spans 14 amino acids. Germline V gene data show CDR1 as SGHVS and CDR2 as FNYEAQ. The V end lost 5 bases, the J end lost 4 bases, and 15 bases lay between the germline ends. CDR3 region: CASSRDGSLYEQYF. In DNA, the CDR3 is TGTGCCAGCAGCCGGGACGGGAGCCTTTACGAGCAGTACTTC. The full variable domain, with the rest looked up from reference TRBV7-6 and TRBJ2-7, is GAGVSQSPRYKVTKRGQDVALRCDPISGHVSLYWYRQALGQGPEFLTYFNYEAQQDKSGLPNDRFSAERPEGSISTLTIQRTEQRDSAMYRCASSRDGSLYEQYFGPGTRLTVT.

The V gene is TRBV6-5, the J gene TRBJ2-3; 13 bases map to TRBD2. V lost 7 bases and J lost 2; bases outside the gene matches: 3. The germline CDR1 and CDR2 sequences are MNHEY and SVGAGI. The CDR3 is 15 residues long. The CDR3 loop reads CASKGLAGDTDTQYF. The CDR3 DNA is TGTGCCAGCAAAGGACTAGCGGGGGACACAGATACGCAGTATTTT.

The V and J genes are TRBV19 and TRBJ2-1; TRBD2 agrees at 13 bases. Trimming took 7 bases from V and 5 from J; bases not matched to a gene: 17. CDR3 length: 19 amino acids. CDR1 and CDR2 (germline): LNHDA, SQIVND (reference sequence). The CDR3 region has the DNA TGTGCCAGTAATAGAGGGTGGGGACTAGCGGGACCATCGGACAATGAGCAGTTCTTC. This sequence encodes CASNRGWGLAGPSDNEQFF.

The chain joins TRBV15 to TRBJ2-5, with D hard to call. The germline V gene has CDR1 LNHNV and CDR2 YYDKDF (reference sequence). This CDR3 region has 12 residues. Trimming pared 1 base from V and 5 bases from J, leaving 5 bases between. The CDR3 loop reads CATSRVAETQYF. The CDR3 coding sequence is TGTGCCACCAGCAGAGTTGCGGAGACCCAGTACTTC.

This rearrangement joins TRBV7-9 to TRBJ2-7, with D possibly TRBD1 on 6 matching bases. Deletions cut 2 bases from V and 9 bases from J, with 17 bases between. Per germline, CDR1 SEHNR and CDR2 FQNEAQ (reference sequence). CDR3 length equals 14 residues. Here the CDR3 reads CASSLSGTGFGQYF. CDR3 DNA: TGTGCCAGCAGCTTAAGTGGTACAGGGTTCGGGCAGTACTTC. The variable domain in full, with the rest retrieved from reference TRBV7-9 and TRBJ2-7, is DTGVSQNPRHKITKRGQNVTFRCDPISEHNRLYWYRQTLGQGPEFLTYFQNEAQLEKSRLLSDRFSAERPKGSFSTLEIQRTEQGDSAMYLCASSLSGTGFGQYFGPGTRLTVT.

This chain connects TRBV12-5 to TRBJ2-5; a possible D gene is TRBD1 (7 bases). Trimming left V 1 base short and J 5 bases short, with 14 bases between. Germline lookup yields CDR1 LGHNT and CDR2 FRNRAP. The CDR3 runs to 15 residues. The CDR3 DNA is TGTGCTAGTGGTTTGGGCGGGGCCAGGGGGGAGACCCAGTACTTC. It translates to CASGLGGARGETQYF.

The chain is built from TRBV5-6 and TRBJ2-7, with 11 bases fitting TRBD2. The germline V gene has CDR1 SGHDT and CDR2 YYEEEE. The CDR3 is 17 residues long. After removal of 1 base from V and 6 bases from J, the junction contained 12 bases not matched to a gene. The CDR3 protein is CASSLNGPTSGTIEQYF. Here the CDR3 DNA reads TGTGCCAGCAGCTTGAATGGCCCGACTAGCGGGACCATCGAGCAGTACTTC.

This chain joins TRBV4-3 and TRBJ2-5; a possible D gene is TRBD2 (5 bases). V gave up 1 base and J gave up 5 bases, with 17 bases separating them. Germline V gene sequence: CDR1 LGHNA, CDR2 YSLEER. The length of the CDR3 is 16 residues. Here the CDR3 DNA reads TGCGCCAGCAGCCAAGGAGTAGCGACTTTGTGGGAGACCCAGTACTTC. It translates to CASSQGVATLWETQYF.

The gene calls are TRBV18 and TRBJ2-5; D unresolved. V lost 2 bases to trimming and J lost 5 bases, with 12 bases between them. Germline V gene data show CDR1 as KGHSH and CDR2 as LQKENI. This CDR3 contains 14 residues. The DNA of the CDR3 is TGTGCCAGCTCACCATCCACCGCAGCGGAGACCCAGTACTTC. This translates into CASSPSTAAETQYF.

This chain joins TRBV6-4 and TRBJ1-5, with TRBD1 matching over 7 bases. CDR1 and CDR2 (germline): MRHNA, SNTAGT. V was pared by 0 bases and J by 7 bases, with 6 bases of the junction left unmatched. The CDR3 runs 15 residues. This chain's CDR3 is CASSDSATGKQPQHF. In nucleotides, the CDR3 is TGTGCCAGCAGTGACTCAGCGACAGGGAAACAGCCCCAGCATTTT.

Only a few counts were recorded for this clone. The rearrangement links TRBV10-2 to TRBJ1-2, with a possible D match to TRBD1 (5 bases). The V gene lost 0 bases and the J gene lost 2 bases, with 10 bases spanning the gap. The CDR3 is made up of 15 amino acids. Germline assignment: CDR1 WSHSY and CDR2 SAAADI. CDR3 protein: CASSESGLGNYGYTF. The DNA for the CDR3 is TGCGCCAGCAGTGAGTCGGGACTAGGGAACTATGGCTACACCTTC.

V and J are TRBV10-3 and TRBJ1-1, with D possibly TRBD1 on 6 matching bases. Trimming cost V 9 bases and J 1 base, with 12 bases left between them. The CDR3 has 13 amino acids. Germline lookup yields CDR1 ENHRY and CDR2 SYGVKD. CDR3 DNA: TGTGCCATGGCGGGGGCATGGAACACTGAAGCTTTCTTT. The encoded protein is CAMAGAWNTEAFF.

This clone was counted once. The genes are TRBV7-8 and TRBJ2-7, with D maybe TRBD1 (5 bases). Germline lookup yields CDR1 SGHVS and CDR2 FQNEAQ. V was shortened by 3 bases and J by 4 bases, with 13 bases between the two germline ends. The CDR3 runs to 14 residues. Here the CDR3 reads CASSLAGPEYEQYF. The CDR3 DNA follows: TGTGCCAGCAGCTTGGCAGGGCCTGAATACGAGCAGTACTTC.

The chain's CDR3 is CSVGDFQETQYF. In DNA, the CDR3 is TGCAGCGTTGGGGACTTCCAAGAGACCCAGTACTTC. J is TRBJ2-5 and V is TRBV29-1; the D gene is possibly TRBD2 (6 bases). Per germline, CDR1 SQVTM and CDR2 ANQGSEA. Between the trimmed V and J ends, which lost 4 bases and 1 base, there was a span of 7 bases. The length of the CDR3 is 12 residues.

In DNA, the CDR3 is TGTGCCAGCAGCCAAGCCCCCGGGACAGGGAGCTACGAGCAGTACTTC. This gives the protein CASSQAPGTGSYEQYF. The V gene is TRBV14, the J gene TRBJ2-7; 9 bases fit TRBD1. This CDR3 comprises 16 residues. CDR1 and CDR2 (germline): SGHDN, FVKESK. Losses at the gene ends were 1 base for V and 3 bases for J; bases not matched to a gene: 7.

The rearrangement joins TRBV7-4 to TRBJ2-7; no firm D call. The ends were cut back, 3 bases at V and 4 bases at J, with 13 bases in the middle. The CDR3 covers 14 residues. The germline CDR1 and CDR2 sequences are SGHVT and SQSDAQ. CDR3 sequence reads: CASSFRQPFYEQYF. In nucleotides, the CDR3 is TGTGCCAGCAGCTTCCGACAACCCTTTTACGAGCAGTACTTC.

The chain employs TRBV14 and TRBJ2-1; perhaps TRBD2 as D (5 bases). Germline CDR1 is SGHDN and CDR2 is FVKESK. With 1 base removed from V and 8 bases from J, the gap between germline ends came to 15 bases. The CDR3 loop spans 15 amino acids. The CDR3 nucleotides are TGTGCCAGCAGCCAAGGAGCGGACCCCGAGGATGAGCAGTTCTTC. It is translated as CASSQGADPEDEQFF.